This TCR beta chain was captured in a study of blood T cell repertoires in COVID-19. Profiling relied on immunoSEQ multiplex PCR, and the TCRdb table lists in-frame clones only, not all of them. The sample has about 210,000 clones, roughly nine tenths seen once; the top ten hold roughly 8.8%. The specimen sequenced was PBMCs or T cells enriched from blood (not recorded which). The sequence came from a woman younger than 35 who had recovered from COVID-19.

The CDR3 nucleotides read TGTGCCAGCAGCTTAGTCTCCTACGGGGAGCTGTTTTTT. It codes for CASSLVSYGELFF. The chain couples TRBV7-8 to TRBJ2-2, with no clear D. Trimming removed 1 base from V and 7 bases from J, with 7 bases in between. The CDR3 loop spans 13 amino acids. Germline-derived CDR1 and CDR2 are SGHVS and FQNEAQ.